The T cell receptor beta chain described here comes from a study of T cell repertoires in cytomegalovirus infection. The V end was cut by 1 base, the J end by 4 bases, with 13 bases between. Germline CDR1 and CDR2: DFQATT and SNEGSKA (reference sequence). The CDR3 sequence is 14 residues long. With regard to this clonotype: Its target is unknown.

One entry per CDR3 protein results from TCRdb running MiXCR on the reads. The table includes approximately 73,000 distinct CDR3 sequences, around 37% detected once. This rearrangement joins TRBV20-1 to TRBJ1-1; a weak D match, TRBD1 (5 bases). The sequencing used CD8+ T cells from cultured PBMCs, collected from culture after CMV antigen stimulation. This clonotype was obtained from a human donor in good health (CMV status not recorded). Some clones in this sample may be carry-over from other donors' samples. The CDR3 region is CSARAVGRGTEAFF. The CDR3 DNA reads as TGCAGTGCTAGAGCGGTGGGGAGGGGCACTGAAGCTTTCTTT.